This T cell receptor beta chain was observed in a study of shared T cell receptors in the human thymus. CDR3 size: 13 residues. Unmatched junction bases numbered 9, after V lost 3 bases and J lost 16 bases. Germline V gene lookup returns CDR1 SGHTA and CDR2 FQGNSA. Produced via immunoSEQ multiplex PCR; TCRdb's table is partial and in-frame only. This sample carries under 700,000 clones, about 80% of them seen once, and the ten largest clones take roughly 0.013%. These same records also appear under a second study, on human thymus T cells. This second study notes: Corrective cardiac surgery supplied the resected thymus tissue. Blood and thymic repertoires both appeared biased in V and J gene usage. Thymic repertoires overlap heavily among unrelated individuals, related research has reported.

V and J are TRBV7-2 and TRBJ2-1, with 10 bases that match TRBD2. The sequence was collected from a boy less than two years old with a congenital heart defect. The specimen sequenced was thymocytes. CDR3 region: CASSFVLAGAEFF. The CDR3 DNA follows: TGTGCCAGCAGCTTTGTCCTAGCGGGAGCGGAATTCTTC.